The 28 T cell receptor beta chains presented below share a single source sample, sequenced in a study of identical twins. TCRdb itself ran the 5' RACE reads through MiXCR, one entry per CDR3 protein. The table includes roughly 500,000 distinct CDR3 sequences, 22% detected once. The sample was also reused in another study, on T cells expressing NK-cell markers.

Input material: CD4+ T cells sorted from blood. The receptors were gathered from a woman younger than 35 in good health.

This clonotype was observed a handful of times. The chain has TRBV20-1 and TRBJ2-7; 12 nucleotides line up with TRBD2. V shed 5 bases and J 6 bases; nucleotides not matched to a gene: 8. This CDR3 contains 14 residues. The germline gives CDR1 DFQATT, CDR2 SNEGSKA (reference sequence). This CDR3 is CSALAGGPGGEQYF. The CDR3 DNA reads TGCAGTGCTCTAGCGGGAGGGCCTGGGGGCGAGCAGTACTTC.

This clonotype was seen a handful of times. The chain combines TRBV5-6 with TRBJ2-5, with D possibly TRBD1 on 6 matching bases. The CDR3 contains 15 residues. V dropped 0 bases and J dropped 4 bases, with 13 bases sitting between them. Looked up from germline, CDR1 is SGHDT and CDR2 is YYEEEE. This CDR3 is CASSLVGQASETQYF. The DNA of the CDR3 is TGTGCCAGCAGCTTGGTGGGACAAGCCTCAGAGACCCAGTACTTC.

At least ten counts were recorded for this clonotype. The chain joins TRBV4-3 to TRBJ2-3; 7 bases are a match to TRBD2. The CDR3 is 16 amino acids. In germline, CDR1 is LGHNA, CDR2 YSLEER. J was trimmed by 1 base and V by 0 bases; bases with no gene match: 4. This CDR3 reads CASSQEGGGGTDTQYF. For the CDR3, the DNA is TGCGCCAGCAGCCAAGAAGGTGGGGGGGGCACAGATACGCAGTATTTT.

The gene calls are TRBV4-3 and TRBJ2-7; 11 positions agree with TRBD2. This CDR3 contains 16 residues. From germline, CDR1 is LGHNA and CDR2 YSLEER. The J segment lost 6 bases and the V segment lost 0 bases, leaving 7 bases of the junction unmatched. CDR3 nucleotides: TGCGCCAGCAGCCAAGAAATGCTAGCGGGAGGTGTCGAGCAGTACTTC. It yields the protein CASSQEMLAGGVEQYF.

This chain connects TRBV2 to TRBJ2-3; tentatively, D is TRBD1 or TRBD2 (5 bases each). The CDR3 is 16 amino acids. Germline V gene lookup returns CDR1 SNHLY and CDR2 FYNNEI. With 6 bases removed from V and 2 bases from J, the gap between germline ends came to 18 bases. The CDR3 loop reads CASRGVREIFTDTQYF. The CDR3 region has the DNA TGTGCCAGCAGGGGGGTCCGGGAAATATTCACAGATACGCAGTATTTT.

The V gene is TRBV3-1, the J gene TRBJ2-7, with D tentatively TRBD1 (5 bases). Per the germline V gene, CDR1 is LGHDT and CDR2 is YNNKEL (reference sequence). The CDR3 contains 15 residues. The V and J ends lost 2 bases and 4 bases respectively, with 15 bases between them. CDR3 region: CASSQTAGFRYEQYF. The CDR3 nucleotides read TGTGCCAGCAGCCAAACGGCAGGGTTCAGGTACGAGCAGTACTTC.

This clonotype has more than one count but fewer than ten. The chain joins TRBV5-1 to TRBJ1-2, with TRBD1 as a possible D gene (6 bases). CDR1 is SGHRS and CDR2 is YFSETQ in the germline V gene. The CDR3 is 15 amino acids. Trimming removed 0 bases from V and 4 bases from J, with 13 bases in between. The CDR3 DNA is TGCGCCAGCAGCTTGGTCCCCGAACAGGGCTATGGCTACACCTTC. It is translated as CASSLVPEQGYGYTF.

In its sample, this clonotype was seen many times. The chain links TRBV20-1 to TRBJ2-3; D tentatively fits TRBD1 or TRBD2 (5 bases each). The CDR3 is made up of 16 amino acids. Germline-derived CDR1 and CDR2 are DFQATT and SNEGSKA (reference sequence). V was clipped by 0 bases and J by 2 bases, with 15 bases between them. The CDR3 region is CSARDKLGRYTDTQYF. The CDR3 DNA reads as TGCAGTGCTAGAGATAAACTGGGACGATACACAGATACGCAGTATTTT.

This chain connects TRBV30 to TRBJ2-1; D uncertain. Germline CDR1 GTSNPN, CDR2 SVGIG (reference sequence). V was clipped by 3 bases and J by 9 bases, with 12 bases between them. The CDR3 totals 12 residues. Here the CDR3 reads CAWRSRMGEQFF. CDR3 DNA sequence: TGTGCCTGGAGAAGTAGGATGGGTGAGCAGTTCTTC. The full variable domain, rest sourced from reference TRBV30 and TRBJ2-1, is SQTIHQWPATLVQPVGSPLSLECTVEGTSNPNLYWYRQAAGRGLQLLFYSVGIGQISSEVPQNLSASRPQDRQFILSSKKLLLSDSGFYLCAWRSRMGEQFFGPGTRLTVL.

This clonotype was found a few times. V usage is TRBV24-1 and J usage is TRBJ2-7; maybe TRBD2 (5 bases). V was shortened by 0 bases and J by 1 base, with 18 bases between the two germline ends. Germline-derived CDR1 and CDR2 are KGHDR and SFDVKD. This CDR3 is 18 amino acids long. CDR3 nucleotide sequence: TGTGCCACCAGTGATTTGGATTTTCCGGGATTACAATCCTACGAGCAGTACTTC. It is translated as CATSDLDFPGLQSYEQYF.

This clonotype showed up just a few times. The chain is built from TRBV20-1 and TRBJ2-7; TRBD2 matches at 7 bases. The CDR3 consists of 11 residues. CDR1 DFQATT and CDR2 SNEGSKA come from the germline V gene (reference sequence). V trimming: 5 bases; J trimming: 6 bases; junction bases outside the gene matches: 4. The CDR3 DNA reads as TGCAGTGCTGTGGGGGGGTTCGAGCAGTACTTC. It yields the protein CSAVGGFEQYF.

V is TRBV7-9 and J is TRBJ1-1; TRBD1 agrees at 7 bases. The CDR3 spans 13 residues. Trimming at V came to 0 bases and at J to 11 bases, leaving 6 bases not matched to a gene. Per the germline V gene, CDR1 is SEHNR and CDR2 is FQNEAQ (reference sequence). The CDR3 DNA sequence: TGTGCCAGCAGCTTAGCGTCAACAGGGGCCGCTTTCTTT. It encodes CASSLASTGAAFF.

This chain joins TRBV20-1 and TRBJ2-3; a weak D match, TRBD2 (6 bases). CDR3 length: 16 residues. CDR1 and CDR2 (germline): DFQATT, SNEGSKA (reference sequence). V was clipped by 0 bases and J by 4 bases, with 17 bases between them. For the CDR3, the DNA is TGCAGTGCTAGAGATCGTTGGCGGGGAAGGGCAGATACGCAGTATTTT. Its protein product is CSARDRWRGRADTQYF.

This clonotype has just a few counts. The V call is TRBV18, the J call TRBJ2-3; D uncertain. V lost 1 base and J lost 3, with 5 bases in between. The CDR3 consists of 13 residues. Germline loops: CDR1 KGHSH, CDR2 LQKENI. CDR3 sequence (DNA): TGTGCCAGCTCACCACAGCCGACAGATACGCAGTATTTT. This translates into CASSPQPTDTQYF.

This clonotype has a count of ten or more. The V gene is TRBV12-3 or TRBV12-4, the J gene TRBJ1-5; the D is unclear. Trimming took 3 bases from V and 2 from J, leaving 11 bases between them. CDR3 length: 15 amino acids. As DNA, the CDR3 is TGTGCCAGCAGTTTCCGAGGTAGTGGCAATCAGCCCCAGCATTTT. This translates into CASSFRGSGNQPQHF.

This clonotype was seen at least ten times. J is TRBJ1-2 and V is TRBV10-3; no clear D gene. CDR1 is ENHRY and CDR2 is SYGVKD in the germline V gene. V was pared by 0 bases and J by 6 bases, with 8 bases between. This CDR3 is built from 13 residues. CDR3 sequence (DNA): TGTGCCATCAGTGAGTCGGCTGAGGATGGCTACACCTTC. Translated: CAISESAEDGYTF.

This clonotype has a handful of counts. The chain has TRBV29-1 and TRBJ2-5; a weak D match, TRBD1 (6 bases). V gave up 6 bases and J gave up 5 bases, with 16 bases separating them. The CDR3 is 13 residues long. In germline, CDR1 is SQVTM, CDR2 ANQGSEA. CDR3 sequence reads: CSVVTGMAETQYF. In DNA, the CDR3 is TGCAGCGTCGTCACAGGGATGGCCGAGACCCAGTACTTC.

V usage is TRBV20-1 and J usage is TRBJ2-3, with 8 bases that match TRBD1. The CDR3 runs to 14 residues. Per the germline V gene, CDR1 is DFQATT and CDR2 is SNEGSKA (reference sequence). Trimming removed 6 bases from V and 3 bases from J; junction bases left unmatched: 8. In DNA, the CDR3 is TGCAGTGCCCTCAGGACAGGGAAAACAGATACGCAGTATTTT. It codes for CSALRTGKTDTQYF.

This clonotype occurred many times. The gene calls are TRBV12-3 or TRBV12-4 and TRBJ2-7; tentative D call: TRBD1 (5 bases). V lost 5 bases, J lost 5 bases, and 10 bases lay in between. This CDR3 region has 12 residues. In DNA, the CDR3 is TGTGCCAGCAGTACAGGTTTCCACGAGCAGTACTTC. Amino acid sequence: CASSTGFHEQYF.

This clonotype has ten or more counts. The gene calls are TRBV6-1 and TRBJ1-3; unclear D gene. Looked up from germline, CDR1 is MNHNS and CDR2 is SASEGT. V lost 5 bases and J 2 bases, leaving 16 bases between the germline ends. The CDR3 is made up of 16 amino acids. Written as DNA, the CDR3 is TGTGCCAGCAGTCCATCTTTTACGTTTCCTGGAAACACCATATATTTT. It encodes CASSPSFTFPGNTIYF.

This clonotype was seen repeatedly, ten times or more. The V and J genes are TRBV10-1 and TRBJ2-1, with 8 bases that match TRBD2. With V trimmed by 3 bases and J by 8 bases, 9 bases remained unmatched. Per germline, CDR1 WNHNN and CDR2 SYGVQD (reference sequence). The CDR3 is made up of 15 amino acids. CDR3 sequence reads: CASSDVSGGSHEQFF. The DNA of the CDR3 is TGCGCCAGCAGTGATGTGAGCGGGGGTTCCCATGAGCAGTTCTTC.

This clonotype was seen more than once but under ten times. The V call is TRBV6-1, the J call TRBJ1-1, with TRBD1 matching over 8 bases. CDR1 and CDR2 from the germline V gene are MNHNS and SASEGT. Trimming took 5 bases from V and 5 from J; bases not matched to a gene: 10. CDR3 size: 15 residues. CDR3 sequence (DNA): TGTGCCAGCAGTCGAAGCGACAGGGGTCGTACTGAAGCTTTCTTT. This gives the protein CASSRSDRGRTEAFF.

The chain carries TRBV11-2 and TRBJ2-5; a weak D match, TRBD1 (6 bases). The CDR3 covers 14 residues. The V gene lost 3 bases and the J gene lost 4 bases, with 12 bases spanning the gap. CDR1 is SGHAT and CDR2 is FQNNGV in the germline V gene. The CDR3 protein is CASSFRDTPETQYF. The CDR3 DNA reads TGTGCCAGCAGCTTCCGGGACACTCCAGAGACCCAGTACTTC.

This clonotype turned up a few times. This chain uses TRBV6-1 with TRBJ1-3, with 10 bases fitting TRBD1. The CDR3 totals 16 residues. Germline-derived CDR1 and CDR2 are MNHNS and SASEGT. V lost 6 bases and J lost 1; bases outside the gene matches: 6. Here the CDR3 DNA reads TGTGCCAGCAGGTCTTCGGGACAGGGGTCTGGAAACACCATATATTTT. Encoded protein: CASRSSGQGSGNTIYF.

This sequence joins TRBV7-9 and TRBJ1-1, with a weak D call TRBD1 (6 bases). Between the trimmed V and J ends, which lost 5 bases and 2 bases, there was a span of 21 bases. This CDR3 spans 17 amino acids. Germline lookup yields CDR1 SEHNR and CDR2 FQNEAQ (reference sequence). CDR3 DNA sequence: TGTGCCAGCAGCCGTAACCCTACTGGACAGCTTAACACTGAAGCTTTCTTT. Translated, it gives CASSRNPTGQLNTEAFF. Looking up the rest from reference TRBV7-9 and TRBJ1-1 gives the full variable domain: DTGVSQNPRHKITKRGQNVTFRCDPISEHNRLYWYRQTLGQGPEFLTYFQNEAQLEKSRLLSDRFSAERPKGSFSTLEIQRTEQGDSAMYLCASSRNPTGQLNTEAFFGQGTRLTVV.

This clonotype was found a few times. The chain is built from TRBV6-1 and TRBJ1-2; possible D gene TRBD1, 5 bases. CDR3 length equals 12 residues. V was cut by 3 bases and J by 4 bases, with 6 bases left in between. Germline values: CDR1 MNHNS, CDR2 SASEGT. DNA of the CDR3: TGTGCCAGCAGTGAGGGGACCTATGGCTACACCTTC. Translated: CASSEGTYGYTF.

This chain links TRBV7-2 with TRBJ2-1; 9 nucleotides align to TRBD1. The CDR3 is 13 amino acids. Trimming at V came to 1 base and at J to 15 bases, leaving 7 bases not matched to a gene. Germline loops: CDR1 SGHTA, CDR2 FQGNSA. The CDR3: CASSLVPGQGPFF. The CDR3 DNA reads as TGTGCCAGCAGCTTAGTCCCGGGACAGGGTCCGTTCTTC.

CDR3 coding DNA: TGTGCCATCAGTGCCCTGCGGAGCGGGGGCTACGAGCAGTACTTC. Translation gives CAISALRSGGYEQYF. The chain combines TRBV10-3 with TRBJ2-7, with 8 bases that match TRBD2. Germline lookup yields CDR1 ENHRY and CDR2 SYGVKD. The junction had 8 bases not matched to a gene; V was cut back by 4 bases and J by 3 bases. There are 15 residues in the CDR3.